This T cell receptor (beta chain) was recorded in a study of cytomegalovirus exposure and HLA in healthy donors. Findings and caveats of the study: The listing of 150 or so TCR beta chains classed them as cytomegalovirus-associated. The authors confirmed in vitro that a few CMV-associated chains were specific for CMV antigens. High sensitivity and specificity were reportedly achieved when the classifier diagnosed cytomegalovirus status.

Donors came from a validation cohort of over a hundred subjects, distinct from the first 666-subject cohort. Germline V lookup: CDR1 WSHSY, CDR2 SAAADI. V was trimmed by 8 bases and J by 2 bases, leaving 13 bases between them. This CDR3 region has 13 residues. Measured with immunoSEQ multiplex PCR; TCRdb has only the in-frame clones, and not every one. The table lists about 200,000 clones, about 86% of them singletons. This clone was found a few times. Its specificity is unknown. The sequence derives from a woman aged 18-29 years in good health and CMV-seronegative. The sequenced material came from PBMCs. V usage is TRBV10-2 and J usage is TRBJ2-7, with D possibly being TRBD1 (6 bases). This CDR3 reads CASGATGAYEQYF. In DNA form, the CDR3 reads TGCGCCAGCGGTGCGACAGGAGCCTACGAGCAGTACTTC.